Sequencing of this T cell receptor (beta chain) was carried out in a study of beta chain features in type 1 diabetes. Every isolated RNA sample was fully reverse transcribed, so sequencing captured expressed TCRB transcripts. Only in-frame clones appear in the TCRdb table, and some are missing; sequencing was by immunoSEQ multiplex PCR. The sample gives 130,000 to 150,000 clones, around 13% of which show up once; 1% to 1.5% is in the top ten. In the case of this clone: Its matching antigen is unknown.

General study findings and limits: TCRB CDR3s were moderately but significantly shorter in Type 1 diabetes patients in all four CD4+ subsets. Insertions at VDJ junctions were less frequent in type 1 diabetes patients. These patients also deleted more nucleotides at the same junctions. A PCR bias possibly favoring shorter templates would apply equally to patients and controls.

This CDR3 is built from 16 residues. Trimming took 3 bases from V and 4 from J; bases not matched to a gene: 11. Germline CDR1 is SGHRS and CDR2 is YFSETQ. Each of the CD4+ naive, central memory, regulatory and stem cell-like memory populations was sorted via CD45RO/CCR7/CD25/CD127/CD95/CD27. Specimen: central memory CD4+ T cells from blood. The receptor comes from a man aged 18 to 30 with type 1 diabetes. The chain links TRBV5-1 to TRBJ2-5, with TRBD1 matching 8 bases. CDR3 sequence reads: CASSSKSGTGAETQYF. For the CDR3, the DNA is TGCGCCAGCAGCTCGAAGTCCGGGACAGGCGCAGAGACCCAGTACTTC.